Listed below are T cell receptor beta chains from one sample, sequenced in a study of T cell changes during pregnancy in multiple sclerosis. Only in-frame clones appear in the TCRdb table, and some are missing; sequencing was by immunoSEQ multiplex PCR. The data show approximately 100,000 clones, roughly 93% seen once. The sample in question was peripheral blood, obtained after pregnancy. The source of these receptors is a female donor with multiple sclerosis, enrolled in a pregnancy study. Both conserved end residues are part of each CDR3. Fields, in order: J gene, V gene, CDR3 protein.

TRBJ2-2	TRBV11-2	CASSLVGTGGIGELFF
TRBJ1-2	TRBV10-1	CANEPGGYTF
TRBJ1-2	TRBV28	CASSPNGAQGDYGYTF
TRBJ1-1	TRBV27	CASSWQANTEAFF
TRBJ2-1	TRBV9	CASSANYNEQFF
TRBJ2-2	TRBV6-1	CASSENLRDWGTGELFF
TRBJ1-5	TRBV15	CATSRDGRSVRTQHF
TRBJ2-3	TRBV19	CASSIENSIFTDTQYF
TRBJ2-1	TRBV7-2	CASSLELAGGVEQFF
TRBJ2-1	TRBV18	CASSPLPGQGYNEQFF
TRBJ1-6	TRBV27	CASSLFGNSPLHF